A single TCR beta chain is shown here with its context. No antigen is known for it. With UMIs, 5'RACE template switching was used to make TCR beta cDNA. TCRdb reprocessed the 5' RACE reads and stores each CDR3 protein as one record, lacking DNA. Its table lists about 540,000 distinct CDR3 sequences. Germline assignment: CDR1 LGHDT and CDR2 YNNKEL (reference sequence). This CDR3 is built from 14 residues. The data were taken from a study of T cells expressing NK-cell markers. The study, taken as a whole, reports: The dominant NKG2C+ clonotypes represented about 1.0-7.5% of CD8+ T cells in six donors.

Sequencing was done on a sample of blood T cells: a sorted CD56 or NKG2C T cell subset, CD4+ or CD8+ T cells, or bulk PBMC T cells (not recorded which). The clonotype was recovered from a man aged 18 to 30 in good health. The J gene is TRBJ1-1, the V gene TRBV3-1; TCRdb designates TRBD1, a call that cannot be tested without DNA. CDR3 amino acids: CASSQQGRDTEAFF.